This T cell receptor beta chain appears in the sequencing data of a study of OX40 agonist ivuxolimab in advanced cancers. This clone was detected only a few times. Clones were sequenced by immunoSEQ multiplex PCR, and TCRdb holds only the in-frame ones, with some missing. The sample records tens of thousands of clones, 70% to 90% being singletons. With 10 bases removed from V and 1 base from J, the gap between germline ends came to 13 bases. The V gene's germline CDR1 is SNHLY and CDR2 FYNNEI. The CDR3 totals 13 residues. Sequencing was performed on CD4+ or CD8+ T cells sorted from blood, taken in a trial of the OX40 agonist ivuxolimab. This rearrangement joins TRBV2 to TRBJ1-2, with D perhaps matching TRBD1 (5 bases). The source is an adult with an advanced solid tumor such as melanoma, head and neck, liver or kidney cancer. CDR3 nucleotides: TGTGCCACCTTATCGGGGGGTAACTATGGCTACACCTTC. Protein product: CATLSGGNYGYTF.